A single TCR beta chain is shown here with its context. Its specificity is not known. The V gene's germline CDR1 is SQVTM and CDR2 ANQGSEA. The V gene lost 4 bases and the J gene lost 0 bases, with 7 bases spanning the gap. The CDR3 runs 13 residues. Time point in this sample: week 35, safety follow-up. Mutant IDH1 20-mer peptide, at 300 ug, made up each vaccine dose, with topical imiquimod. Patients in the study were vaccinated eight times, receiving shots in weeks 1, 3, 5, 7, 11, 15, 19 and 23. The data stem from a study of a mutant IDH1 vaccine in newly diagnosed glioma. Study background: Most had both radiotherapy and temozolomide beforehand; others had only one.

Overall study results and limits: Of all patients, about 94% showed vaccine-induced immune responses.

Using immunoSEQ multiplex PCR, the repertoire was profiled, and TCRdb retains in-frame clones only, with some absent. Of 40,000 to 55,000 clones listed, roughly 84% are singletons. Specimen: PBMCs, collected from a glioma patient whose treatment included an IDH1 peptide vaccine. This sequence joins TRBV29-1 and TRBJ1-5, with D hard to call. This TCR was sampled from a man aged 35-49 years with glioma. For the CDR3, the DNA is TGCAGCGTTGGGACTTCTAGCAATCAGCCCCAGCATTTT. Residues: CSVGTSSNQPQHF.